A single T cell receptor (beta chain) is shown here with its context. The antigen remains unidentified. The data derive from a study of vaccination effects on CD4 cells after COVID-19. Study at large: Sampling occurred a median 72 days post second dose, range 14 to 241.

The CDR3 consists of 15 residues. Trimming stripped 0 bases from V and 1 base from J, with 9 bases between. Looked up from germline, CDR1 is SGHRS and CDR2 is YFSETQ. Here immunoSEQ multiplex PCR was the method, and the copy in TCRdb shows in-frame clones only, minus some. The table records tens of thousands of clones, 80% to 85% of them present only once. Pools of viral peptides were used by the ViraFEST assay to expand antigen-specific CD4+ T cells ahead of sequencing. After around 10 days in culture, the CD4+ T cells were isolated. Every participant took two doses of the BNT162b2 or mRNA-1273 vaccine.

The TCR comes from a human donor who received a COVID-19 vaccine. V usage is TRBV5-1 and J usage is TRBJ2-3; D is ambiguous. Sequenced here: CD4+ T cells from PBMCs cultured with HCoV-229E spike peptides, sampled after COVID-19 vaccination. The CDR3 protein is CASSLAGHRTDTQYF. The CDR3 region has the DNA TGCGCCAGCAGCTTGGCCGGGCACCGCACAGATACGCAGTATTTT.